Listed below are T cell receptor beta chains from one sample, sequenced in a study of T-cell reconstitution after alpha-beta-depleted transplantation in children. MiXCR, run by TCRdb on the PCR reads, gives a single entry per CDR3 protein. The sample has some 500,000 distinct CDR3 sequences, around 20% seen once. Sequencing was performed on PBMCs from the stem cell graft donor, taken from the stem cell graft. The receptor source for this set is a human donor who donated a stem cell graft to a child with acute lymphoblastic leukemia. The CDR3 runs from the conserved cysteine through the conserved F or W. The order of the fields is V gene, clone size, D gene, J gene, CDR3 protein, CDR3 DNA. D genes are given only for firm matches. Some rows mark clone size as missing; the rest say once, few, many or name a class of expanded clone.

TRBV9	-	TRBD2	TRBJ2-7	CASSVDPGGPYEQYF	TGTGCCAGCAGCGTAGACCCGGGAGGGCCCTACGAGCAGTACTTC
TRBV15	few	-	TRBJ2-7	CATSRDLGGTYEQYF	TGTGCCACCAGCAGAGATCTTGGGGGGACCTACGAGCAGTACTTC
TRBV2	-	TRBD1	TRBJ1-1	CASSEGGTGHTEAFF	TGTGCCAGCAGCGAGGGGGGGACAGGACACACTGAAGCTTTCTTT
TRBV9	-	TRBD2	TRBJ2-1	CASSVSGISYNEQFF	TGTGCCAGCAGCGTAAGCGGGATATCATACAATGAGCAGTTCTTC
TRBV12-3/TRBV12-4	-	-	TRBJ2-1	CASSLIGYNEQFF	TGTGCCAGCAGTTTAATCGGTTACAATGAGCAGTTCTTC
TRBV20-1	few	-	TRBJ2-5	CSARGYRDGAQETQYF	TGCAGTGCTAGAGGTTACAGGGATGGGGCACAAGAGACCCAGTACTTC
TRBV20-1	-	-	TRBJ1-5	CSARESTYQPQHF	TGCAGTGCTAGAGAAAGCACTTATCAGCCCCAGCATTTT
TRBV5-1	few	-	TRBJ2-2	CASSLEVGGTGELFF	TGCGCCAGCAGCTTGGAGGTGGGGGGCACCGGGGAGCTGTTTTTT
TRBV7-2	once	TRBD1	TRBJ2-3	CASRRRTGGARDTQYF	TGTGCCAGCAGACGACGGACAGGGGGAGCCAGAGATACGCAGTATTTT
TRBV18	-	-	TRBJ2-7	CASSPKGYGEQYF	TGTGCCAGCTCACCAAAGGGTTACGGCGAGCAGTACTTC
TRBV29-1	few	-	TRBJ1-1	CSVDSAPNTEAFF	TGCAGCGTTGACAGTGCGCCGAACACTGAAGCTTTCTTT
TRBV20-1	-	-	TRBJ1-2	CSQETRNYGYTF	TGCAGCCAGGAGACACGGAACTATGGCTACACCTTC
TRBV6-1	-	-	TRBJ2-7	CVIRGRGTSYEQYF	TGTGTCATCAGGGGCAGGGGTACATCCTACGAGCAGTACTTC
TRBV5-1	-	-	TRBJ2-7	CASSFGGANPEQYF	TGCGCCAGCAGCTTTGGAGGGGCCAACCCCGAGCAGTACTTC
TRBV20-1	-	TRBD2	TRBJ2-5	CSARILAGGPTAETQYF	TGCAGTGCTAGGATACTAGCGGGAGGGCCGACGGCAGAGACCCAGTACTTC
TRBV25-1	few	TRBD2	TRBJ2-3	CASSELRTSGSVGTQYF	TGTGCCAGCAGTGAACTGAGGACTAGCGGGAGCGTTGGTACGCAGTATTTT
TRBV29-1	-	-	TRBJ1-2	CSVEGRAYGYTF	TGCAGCGTTGAGGGCAGGGCCTATGGCTACACCTTC
TRBV24-1	few	-	TRBJ1-2	CATSDFHYGYTF	TGTGCCACCAGTGATTTCCACTATGGCTACACCTTC
TRBV7-3	-	TRBD2	TRBJ2-3	CASSLRGTSRTDTQYF	TGTGCCAGCAGCTTAAGGGGGACTAGCCGCACAGATACGCAGTATTTT
TRBV28	-	-	TRBJ2-7	CASSLIYREFDKYEQYF	TGTGCCAGCAGTTTAATATACCGGGAGTTCGACAAGTACGAGCAGTACTTC
TRBV5-1	few	-	TRBJ1-2	CASSPGHSNYGYTF	TGCGCCAGCAGCCCTGGACACTCAAACTATGGCTACACCTTC
TRBV24-1	few	-	TRBJ1-5	CATSESGLNQPQHF	TGTGCCACCAGTGAGTCTGGACTGAATCAGCCCCAGCATTTT
TRBV24-1	few	-	TRBJ2-1	CATSDRAGTAYNEQFF	TGTGCCACCAGTGATCGAGCCGGGACGGCTTACAATGAGCAGTTCTTC
TRBV11-2	few	TRBD1	TRBJ2-1	CASFSRDRGSLYNEQFF	TGTGCCAGCTTCTCAAGGGACAGGGGATCCCTTTACAATGAGCAGTTCTTC
TRBV4-1	-	TRBD2	TRBJ2-7	CASSQDRGLAYEQYF	TGCGCCAGCAGCCAAGATCGGGGACTAGCCTACGAGCAGTACTTC
TRBV24-1	-	TRBD2	TRBJ2-1	CATSEGGGTSGSPNYNEQFF	TGTGCCACCAGTGAGGGTGGAGGAACTAGCGGGAGTCCTAACTACAATGAGCAGTTCTTC
TRBV6-4	few	-	TRBJ2-3	CASSDSLLTGPGDGDTQYF	TGTGCCAGCAGTGACTCCTTGTTAACCGGGCCAGGGGATGGAGATACGCAGTATTTT
TRBV11-1	few	TRBD1	TRBJ2-2	CASSLSTLFRDRANTGELFF	TGTGCCAGCAGCTTAAGCACGCTATTCCGGGACAGGGCGAACACCGGGGAGCTGTTTTTT